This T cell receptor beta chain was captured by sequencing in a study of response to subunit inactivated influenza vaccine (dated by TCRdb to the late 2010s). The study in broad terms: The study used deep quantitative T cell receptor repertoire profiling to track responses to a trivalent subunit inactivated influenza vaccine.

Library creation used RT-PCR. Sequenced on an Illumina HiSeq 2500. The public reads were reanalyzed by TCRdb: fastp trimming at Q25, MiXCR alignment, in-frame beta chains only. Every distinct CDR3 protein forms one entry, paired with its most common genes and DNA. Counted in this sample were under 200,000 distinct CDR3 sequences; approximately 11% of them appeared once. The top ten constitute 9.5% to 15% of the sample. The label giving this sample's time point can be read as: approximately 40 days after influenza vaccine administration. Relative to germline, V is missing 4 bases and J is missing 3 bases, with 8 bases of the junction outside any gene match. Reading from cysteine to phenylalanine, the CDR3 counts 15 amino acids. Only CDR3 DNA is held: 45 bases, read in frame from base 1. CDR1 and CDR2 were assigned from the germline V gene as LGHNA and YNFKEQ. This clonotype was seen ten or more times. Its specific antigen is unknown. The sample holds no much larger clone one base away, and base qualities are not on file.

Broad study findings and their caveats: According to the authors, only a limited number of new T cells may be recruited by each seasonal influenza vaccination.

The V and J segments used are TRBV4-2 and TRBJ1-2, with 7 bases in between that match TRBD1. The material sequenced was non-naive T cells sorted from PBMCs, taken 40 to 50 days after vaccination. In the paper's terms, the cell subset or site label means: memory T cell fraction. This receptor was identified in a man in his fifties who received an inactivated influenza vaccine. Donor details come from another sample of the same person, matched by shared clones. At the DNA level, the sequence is TGTGCCAGCAGCCTTGACCGGGACAGCTACTATGGCTACACCTTC. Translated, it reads CASSLDRDSYYGYTF.